Presented here are 20 T cell receptor beta chains from one specimen sequenced in a study of regulatory T cells in long-lasting Graves disease. Noted time point: newly diagnosed GD, antithyroid drugs for less than 3 months. Extracted RNA from PBMCs served as the source of the TCR library. Relying on iRepertoire HTBI primers and Arm-PCR of CDR3 regions, the team built TCR beta libraries. MiXCR, applied by TCRdb to the multiplex PCR reads, yields one record per CDR3 protein. The sample records about 330,000 distinct CDR3 sequences, about 16% being singletons. This same sample was also part of a study on T cells in Graves' hyperthyroidism and ophthalmopathy.

The sequenced sample was peripheral blood mononuclear cells (PBMCs), obtained at new diagnosis, from a patient treated with antithyroid drugs. These receptors all stem from a woman aged 18-29 years with Graves disease.

This clonotype was observed many times. The V and J genes are TRBV2 and TRBJ2-2; 8 bases align to TRBD1. The CDR3 has 14 amino acids. V was clipped by 6 bases and J by 7 bases; unmatched bases: 7. Germline values: CDR1 SNHLY, CDR2 FYNNEI. This CDR3 is CASSFDRGVGELFF. The CDR3 DNA is TGTGCCAGCAGCTTTGACAGGGGTGTCGGGGAGCTGTTTTTT.

The CDR3 sequence: CASSGLAGEYEQYF. Here the CDR3 DNA reads TGTGCCAGCAGCGGACTAGCGGGAGAGTACGAGCAGTACTTC. The V and J genes are TRBV7-2 and TRBJ2-7; 13 nucleotides align to TRBD2. This CDR3 region has 14 residues. CDR1 is SGHTA, CDR2 FQGNSA, per germline. Trimming took 5 bases from V and 4 from J; bases not matched to a gene: 2.

The sample holds many counts of this clonotype. This chain links TRBV5-8 with TRBJ1-6; D possibly corresponds to TRBD1 (5 bases). CDR1 is SGHTS and CDR2 is YDEGEE in the germline V gene. This CDR3 comprises 16 residues. V was pared by 4 bases and J by 7 bases, with 18 bases between. The CDR3 DNA reads TGTGCCAGCAGCCGATCTGGAGGGGTCGGGAATTCACCCCTCCACTTT. Protein: CASSRSGGVGNSPLHF.

This clonotype showed up many times. The V call is TRBV28, the J call TRBJ2-7; TRBD1 might be the D (6 bases). The CDR3 spans 13 residues. V lost 7 bases to trimming and J lost 6 bases, with 16 bases between them. Germline V gene sequence: CDR1 MDHEN, CDR2 SYDVKM. The CDR3 bases are TGTGCCAGCATCGTCCAGGGGCTCGGCGAGCAGTACTTC. As protein: CASIVQGLGEQYF.

CDR3: CASRRFDQPQHF. CDR3 DNA sequence: TGTGCCAGTAGGAGGTTTGATCAGCCCCAGCATTTT. This chain joins TRBV19 and TRBJ1-5; D remains unclear. The CDR3 consists of 12 residues. Germline CDR1 LNHDA, CDR2 SQIVND (reference sequence). The V end lost 6 bases, the J end lost 5 bases, and 8 bases lay between the germline ends.

J is TRBJ2-1 and V is TRBV30; TRBD1 matches 10 bases. The CDR3 extends over 15 amino acids. V lost 6 bases to trimming and J lost 4 bases; unmatched junction nucleotides: 9. Germline-derived CDR1 and CDR2 are GTSNPN and SVGIG (reference sequence). The CDR3 reads CACNTGTGVYNEQFF. CDR3 in DNA: TGTGCCTGCAACACCGGGACAGGGGTATACAATGAGCAGTTCTTC.

For this clonotype: With a much larger clone just one base away, this may be a read error. The genes are TRBV6-1 and TRBJ2-2; D gene ambiguous. Trimming took 1 base from V and 6 from J, leaving 9 bases between them. This CDR3 has 14 residues. Germline loops: CDR1 MNHNS, CDR2 SASEGT. The CDR3 nucleotides read TGTGCCAGCAGTGAAGAAGAAGGGCCCGGGGAGCTGTTTTTT. Protein product: CASSEEEGPGELFF.

This clonotype has at least ten counts. The chain uses TRBV3-1 and TRBJ1-2, with D tentatively TRBD1 (5 bases). Germline CDR1 is LGHDT and CDR2 is YNNKEL (reference sequence). Trimming took off 1 base at V and 4 bases at J, with 10 bases between the two ends. The length of the CDR3 is 14 residues. CDR3: CASSQGGKTYGYTF. The DNA of the CDR3 is TGTGCCAGCAGCCAAGGGGGGAAGACCTATGGCTACACCTTC.

This clonotype appeared many times. The gene calls are TRBV20-1 and TRBJ1-3, with D perhaps matching TRBD1 (5 bases). V was cut by 3 bases and J by 4 bases, with 13 bases left in between. CDR3 length: 14 residues. Germline lookup yields CDR1 DFQATT and CDR2 SNEGSKA (reference sequence). The CDR3 is CSASRDSGGNTIYF. The CDR3 DNA reads TGCAGTGCTAGTAGGGACTCGGGCGGAAACACCATATATTTT.

This clonotype was counted many times. This rearrangement joins TRBV7-2 to TRBJ1-4; the D is unclear. This CDR3 spans 15 amino acids. Per germline, CDR1 SGHTA and CDR2 FQGNSA. The V gene lost 4 bases and the J gene lost 5 bases, with 14 bases spanning the gap. CDR3 residues: CASSSPGMGNEKLFF. CDR3 nucleotide sequence: TGTGCCAGCAGCTCCCCGGGAATGGGGAATGAAAAACTGTTTTTT.

This clonotype was detected ten times or more. This sequence joins TRBV12-3 or TRBV12-4 and TRBJ2-7; perhaps TRBD2 as D (6 bases). The CDR3 loop spans 15 amino acids. The V end was cut by 6 bases, the J end by 0 bases, with 15 bases between. In DNA, the CDR3 is TGTGCCAGCAGGGCCCGTAGCGGAAGCTCCTACGAGCAGTACTTC. Protein product: CASRARSGSSYEQYF.

V gene TRBV29-1 combines with J gene TRBJ2-1; D might be TRBD2 (5 bases). The CDR3 has 13 residues. The germline V gene encodes CDR1 SQVTM and CDR2 ANQGSEA. The CDR3 DNA sequence: TGCAGTACCTCCGAGGGCAGGATGGATGAGCAGTTCTTC. This gives the protein CSTSEGRMDEQFF.

The rearrangement links TRBV4-1 to TRBJ2-7; TRBD2 matches at 10 bases. The V and J ends lost 1 base and 2 bases, in that order; junction bases with no gene match: 5. CDR1 and CDR2 from the germline V gene are MGHRA and YSYEKL. CDR3 size: 16 residues. The CDR3 nucleotides are TGCGCCAGCAGCCAAGGGTTAGCGGGGGGCCCCTACGAGCAGTACTTC. Encoded protein: CASSQGLAGGPYEQYF.

This clonotype appeared many times. The chain links TRBV6-1 to TRBJ2-1; D not resolved. The CDR3 covers 15 residues. Germline CDR1 MNHNS, CDR2 SASEGT. Trimming took off 2 bases at V and 7 bases at J, with 15 bases between the two ends. The CDR3 DNA reads TGTGCCAGCAGTGAATATCGGGTACCGCGAAATGAGCAGTTCTTC. Amino acid sequence: CASSEYRVPRNEQFF.

The chain is built from TRBV10-3 and TRBJ1-4, with a possible D match to TRBD1 (5 bases). The CDR3 totals 15 residues. Germline V gives CDR1 ENHRY, CDR2 SYGVKD. With 2 bases removed from V and 8 bases from J, the gap between germline ends came to 15 bases. The CDR3 DNA is TGTGCCATCAGTGAGCCCGGCGGAGGGGAGGAAAAACTGTTTTTT. As protein: CAISEPGGGEEKLFF.

This clonotype occurred many times. The CDR3 DNA is TGTGCCAGCAGCCGGGGGACTCCGGATCGGCAGCCCCAGCATTTT. Its translation: CASSRGTPDRQPQHF. V and J are TRBV2 and TRBJ1-5, with D tentatively TRBD1 (5 bases). The CDR3 covers 15 residues. V shed 6 bases and J shed 7 bases, with 19 bases lying between them. CDR1 SNHLY and CDR2 FYNNEI come from the germline V gene.

This clonotype was seen repeatedly, ten times or more. The rearrangement links TRBV7-8 to TRBJ1-5; 12 bases are shared with TRBD1. V lost 4 bases, J lost 5 bases, and 3 bases stayed unmatched. CDR3 length equals 15 residues. The germline V gene has CDR1 SGHVS and CDR2 FQNEAQ. In nucleotides, the CDR3 is TGTGCCAGCAGCTCCGGGACAGGGGGCGATCAGCCCCAGCATTTT. Its protein is CASSSGTGGDQPQHF.

The table lists this clonotype with many counts. V is TRBV7-2 and J is TRBJ2-1, with TRBD2 matching over 8 bases. The CDR3 contains 16 residues. Germline V gene lookup returns CDR1 SGHTA and CDR2 FQGNSA. The V gene end was trimmed by 0 bases and the J gene end by 4 bases; junction bases not matched to a gene: 5. The CDR3 sequence: CASSLAAGEVYNEQFF. The DNA of the CDR3 is TGTGCCAGCAGCTTAGCAGCGGGGGAGGTTTACAATGAGCAGTTCTTC.

Note on this clonotype: A read error may explain this, as a much larger clone is one base away. V gene TRBV20-1 combines with J gene TRBJ2-3, with 9 bases lining up with TRBD2. CDR3 size: 15 residues. Germline trimming cut 3 bases from V and 2 bases from J; bases unmatched to any gene: 6. From germline, CDR1 is DFQATT and CDR2 SNEGSKA (reference sequence). The CDR3 bases are TGCAGTGCTAGTTTTTTAGCGGGGGACACAGATACGCAGTATTTT. It translates to CSASFLAGDTDTQYF.

This clonotype was seen a handful of times. V usage is TRBV7-6 and J usage is TRBJ2-5, with D tentatively TRBD2 (6 bases). The CDR3 has 16 amino acids. V dropped 1 base and J dropped 2 bases, with 14 bases sitting between them. Germline-derived CDR1 and CDR2 are SGHVS and FNYEAQ. In DNA form, the CDR3 reads TGTGCCAGCAGCTTAGGGGCAGCGGGCCTTCAAGAGACCCAGTACTTC. Translation gives CASSLGAAGLQETQYF. Filled out from reference TRBV7-6 and TRBJ2-5, the complete variable domain reads GAGVSQSPRYKVTKRGQDVALRCDPISGHVSLYWYRQALGQGPEFLTYFNYEAQQDKSGLPNDRFSAERPEGSISTLTIQRTEQRDSAMYRCASSLGAAGLQETQYFGPGTRLLVL.